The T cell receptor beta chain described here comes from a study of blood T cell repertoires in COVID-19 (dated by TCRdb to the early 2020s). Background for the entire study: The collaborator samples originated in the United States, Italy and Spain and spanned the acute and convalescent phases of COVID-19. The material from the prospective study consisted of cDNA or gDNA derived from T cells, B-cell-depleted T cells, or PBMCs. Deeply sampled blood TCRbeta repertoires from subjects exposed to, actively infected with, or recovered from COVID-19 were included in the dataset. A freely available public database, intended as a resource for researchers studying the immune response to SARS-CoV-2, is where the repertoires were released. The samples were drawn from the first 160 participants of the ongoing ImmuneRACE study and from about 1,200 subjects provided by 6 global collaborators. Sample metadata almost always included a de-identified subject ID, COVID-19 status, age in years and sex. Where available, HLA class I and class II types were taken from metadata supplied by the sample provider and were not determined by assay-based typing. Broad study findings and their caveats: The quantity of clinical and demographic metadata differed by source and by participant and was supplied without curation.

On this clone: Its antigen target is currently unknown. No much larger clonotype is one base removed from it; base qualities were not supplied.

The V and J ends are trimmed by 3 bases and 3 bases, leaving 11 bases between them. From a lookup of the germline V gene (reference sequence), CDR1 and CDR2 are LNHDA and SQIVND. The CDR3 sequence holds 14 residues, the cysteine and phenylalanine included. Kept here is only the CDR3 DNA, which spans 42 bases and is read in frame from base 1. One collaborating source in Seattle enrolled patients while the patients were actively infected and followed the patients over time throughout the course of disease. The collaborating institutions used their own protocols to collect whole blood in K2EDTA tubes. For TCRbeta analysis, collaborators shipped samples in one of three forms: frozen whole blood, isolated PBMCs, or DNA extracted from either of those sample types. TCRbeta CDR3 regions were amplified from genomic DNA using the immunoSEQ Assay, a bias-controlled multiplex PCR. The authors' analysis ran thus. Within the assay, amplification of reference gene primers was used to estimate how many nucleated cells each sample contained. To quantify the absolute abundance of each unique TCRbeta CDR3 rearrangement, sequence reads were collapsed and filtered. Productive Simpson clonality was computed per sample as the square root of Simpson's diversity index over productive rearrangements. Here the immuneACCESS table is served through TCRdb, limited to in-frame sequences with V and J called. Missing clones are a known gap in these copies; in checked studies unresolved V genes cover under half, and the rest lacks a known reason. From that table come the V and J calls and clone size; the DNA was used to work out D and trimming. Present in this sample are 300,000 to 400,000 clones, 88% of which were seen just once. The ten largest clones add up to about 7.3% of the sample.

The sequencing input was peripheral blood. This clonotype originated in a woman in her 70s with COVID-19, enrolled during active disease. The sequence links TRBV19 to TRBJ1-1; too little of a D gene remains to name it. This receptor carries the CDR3 CASSMSLEDTEAFF. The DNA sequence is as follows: TGTGCCAGTAGTATGTCACTCGAGGACACTGAAGCTTTCTTT.